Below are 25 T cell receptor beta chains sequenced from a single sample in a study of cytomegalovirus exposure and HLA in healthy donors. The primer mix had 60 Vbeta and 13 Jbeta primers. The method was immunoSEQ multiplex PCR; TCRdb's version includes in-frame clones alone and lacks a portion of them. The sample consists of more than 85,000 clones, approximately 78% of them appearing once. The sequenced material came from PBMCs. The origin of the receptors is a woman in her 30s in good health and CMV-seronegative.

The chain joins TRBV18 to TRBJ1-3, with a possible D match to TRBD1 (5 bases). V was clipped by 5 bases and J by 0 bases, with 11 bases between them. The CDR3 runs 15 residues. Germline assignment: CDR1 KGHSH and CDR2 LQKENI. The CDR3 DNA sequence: TGTGCCAGCTCAAGTAGGGACTACTCTGGAAACACCATATATTTT. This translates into CASSSRDYSGNTIYF. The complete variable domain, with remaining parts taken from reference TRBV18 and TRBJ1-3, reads NAGVMQNPRHLVRRRGQEARLRCSPMKGHSHVYWYRQLPEEGLKFMVYLQKENIIDESGMPKERFSAEFPKEGPSILRIQQVVRGDSAAYFCASSSRDYSGNTIYFGEGSWLTVV.

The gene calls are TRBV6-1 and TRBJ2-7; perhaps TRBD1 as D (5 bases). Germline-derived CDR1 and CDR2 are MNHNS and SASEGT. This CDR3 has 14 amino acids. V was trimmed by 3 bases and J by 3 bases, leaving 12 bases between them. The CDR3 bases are TGTGCCAGCAGTGACAGGGTTCCGAACTACGAGCAGTACTTC. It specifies CASSDRVPNYEQYF.

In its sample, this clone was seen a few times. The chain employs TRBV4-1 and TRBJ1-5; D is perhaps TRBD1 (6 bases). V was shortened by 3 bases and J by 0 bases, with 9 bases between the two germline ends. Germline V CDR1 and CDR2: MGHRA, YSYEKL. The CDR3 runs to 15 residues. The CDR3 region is CASSQTGYSNQPQHF. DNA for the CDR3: TGCGCCAGCAGCCAGACAGGCTATAGCAATCAGCCCCAGCATTTT.

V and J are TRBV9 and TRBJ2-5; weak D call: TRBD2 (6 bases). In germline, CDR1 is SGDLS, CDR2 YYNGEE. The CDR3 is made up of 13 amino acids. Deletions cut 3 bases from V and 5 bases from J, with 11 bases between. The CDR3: CASSGPAGETQYF. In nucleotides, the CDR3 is TGTGCCAGCAGCGGACCGGCGGGGGAGACCCAGTACTTC. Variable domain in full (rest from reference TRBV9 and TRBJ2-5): DSGVTQTPKHLITATGQRVTLRCSPRSGDLSVYWYQQSLDQGLQFLIQYYNGEERAKGNILERFSAQQFPDLHSELNLSSLELGDSALYFCASSGPAGETQYFGPGTRLLVL.

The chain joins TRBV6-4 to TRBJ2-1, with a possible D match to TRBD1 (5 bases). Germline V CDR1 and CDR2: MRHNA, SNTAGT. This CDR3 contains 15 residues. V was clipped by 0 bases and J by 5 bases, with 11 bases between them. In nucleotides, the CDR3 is TGTGCCAGCAGTGACTCGGGGCTATCTCACAATGAGCAGTTCTTC. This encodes CASSDSGLSHNEQFF.

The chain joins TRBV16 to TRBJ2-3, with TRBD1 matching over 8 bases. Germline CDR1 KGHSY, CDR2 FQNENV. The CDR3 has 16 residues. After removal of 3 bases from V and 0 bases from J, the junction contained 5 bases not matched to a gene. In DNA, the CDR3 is TGTGCCAGCAGCCACGGGGACAGGTGGAGCACAGATACGCAGTATTTT. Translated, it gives CASSHGDRWSTDTQYF.

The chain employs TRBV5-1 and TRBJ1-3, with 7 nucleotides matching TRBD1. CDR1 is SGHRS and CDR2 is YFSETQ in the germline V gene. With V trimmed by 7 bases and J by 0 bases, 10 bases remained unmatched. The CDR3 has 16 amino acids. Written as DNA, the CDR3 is TGCGCCAGCTCCTGGACAGGTATTAGCTCTGGAAACACCATATATTTT. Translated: CASSWTGISSGNTIYF.

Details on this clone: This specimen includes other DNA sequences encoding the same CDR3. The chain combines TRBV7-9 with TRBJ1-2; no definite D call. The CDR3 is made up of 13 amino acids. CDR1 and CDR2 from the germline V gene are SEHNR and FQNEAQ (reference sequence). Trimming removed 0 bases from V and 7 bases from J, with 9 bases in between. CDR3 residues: CASSLAQGSGYTF. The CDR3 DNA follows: TGTGCCAGCAGCTTAGCGCAAGGGAGTGGCTACACCTTC. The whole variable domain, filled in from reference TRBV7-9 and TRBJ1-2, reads DTGVSQNPRHKITKRGQNVTFRCDPISEHNRLYWYRQTLGQGPEFLTYFQNEAQLEKSRLLSDRFSAERPKGSFSTLEIQRTEQGDSAMYLCASSLAQGSGYTFGSGTRLTVV.

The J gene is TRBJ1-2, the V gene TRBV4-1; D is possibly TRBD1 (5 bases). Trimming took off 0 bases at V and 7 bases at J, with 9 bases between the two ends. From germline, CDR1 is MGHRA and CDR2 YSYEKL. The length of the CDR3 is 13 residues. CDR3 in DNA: TGCGCCAGCAGCCAAGACAGGGTTTCTGGCTACACCTTC. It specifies CASSQDRVSGYTF.

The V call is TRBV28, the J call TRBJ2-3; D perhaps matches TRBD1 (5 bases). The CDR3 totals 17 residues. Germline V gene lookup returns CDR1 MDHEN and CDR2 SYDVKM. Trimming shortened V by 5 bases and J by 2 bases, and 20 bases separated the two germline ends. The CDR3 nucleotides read TGTGCCAGCAGTCCATTTGACAGTTACGGAGACACAGATACGCAGTATTTT. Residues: CASSPFDSYGDTDTQYF. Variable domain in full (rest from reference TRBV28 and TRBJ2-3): DVKVTQSSRYLVKRTGEKVFLECVQDMDHENMFWYRQDPGLGLRLIYFSYDVKMKEKGDIPEGYSVSREKKERFSLILESASTNQTSMYLCASSPFDSYGDTDTQYFGPGTRLTVL.

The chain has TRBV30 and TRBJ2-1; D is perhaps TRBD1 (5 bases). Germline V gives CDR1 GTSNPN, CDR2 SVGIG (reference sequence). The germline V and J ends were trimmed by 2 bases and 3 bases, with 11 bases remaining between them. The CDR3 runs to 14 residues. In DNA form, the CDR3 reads TGTGCCTGGAGTTCAGGGTCAGACTACAATGAGCAGTTCTTC. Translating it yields CAWSSGSDYNEQFF.

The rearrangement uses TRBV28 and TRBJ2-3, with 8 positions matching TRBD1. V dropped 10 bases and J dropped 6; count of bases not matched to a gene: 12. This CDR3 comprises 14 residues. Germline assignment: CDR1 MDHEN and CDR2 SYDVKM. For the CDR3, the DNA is TGTGCCACCGTTAGGACAGGGCTTGGGGATACGCAGTATTTT. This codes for CATVRTGLGDTQYF.

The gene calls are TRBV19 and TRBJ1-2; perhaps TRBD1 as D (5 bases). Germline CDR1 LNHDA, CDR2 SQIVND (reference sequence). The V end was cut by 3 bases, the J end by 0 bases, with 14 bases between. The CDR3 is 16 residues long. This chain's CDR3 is CASSIAMQGSNYGYTF. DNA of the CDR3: TGTGCCAGTAGTATCGCGATGCAGGGCTCTAACTATGGCTACACCTTC.

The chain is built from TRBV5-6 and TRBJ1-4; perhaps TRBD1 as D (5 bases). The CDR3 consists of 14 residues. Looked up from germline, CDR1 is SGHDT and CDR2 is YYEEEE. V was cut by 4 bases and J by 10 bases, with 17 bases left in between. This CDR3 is CASSARAGGGKLFF. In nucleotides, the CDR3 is TGTGCCAGCAGCGCCAGGGCGGGGGGAGGAAAACTGTTTTTT.

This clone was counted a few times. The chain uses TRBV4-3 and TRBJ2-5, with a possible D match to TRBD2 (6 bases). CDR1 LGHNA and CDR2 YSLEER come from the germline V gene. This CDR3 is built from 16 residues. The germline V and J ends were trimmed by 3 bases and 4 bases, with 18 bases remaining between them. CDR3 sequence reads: CASSQVGTLGGETQYF. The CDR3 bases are TGCGCCAGCAGCCAGGTGGGGACTCTTGGGGGAGAGACCCAGTACTTC.

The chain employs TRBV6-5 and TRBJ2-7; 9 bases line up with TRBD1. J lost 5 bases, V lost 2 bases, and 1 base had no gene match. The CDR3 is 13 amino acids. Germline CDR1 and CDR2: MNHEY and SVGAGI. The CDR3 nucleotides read TGTGCCAGCAGTTACGGACAGGGGAACGAGCAGTACTTC. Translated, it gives CASSYGQGNEQYF.

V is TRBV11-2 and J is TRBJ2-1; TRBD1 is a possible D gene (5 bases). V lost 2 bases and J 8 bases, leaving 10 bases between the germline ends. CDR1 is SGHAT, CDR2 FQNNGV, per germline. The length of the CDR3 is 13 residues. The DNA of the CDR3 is TGTGCCAGCAGCTTACAGACAGCCTATGAGCAGTTCTTC. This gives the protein CASSLQTAYEQFF.

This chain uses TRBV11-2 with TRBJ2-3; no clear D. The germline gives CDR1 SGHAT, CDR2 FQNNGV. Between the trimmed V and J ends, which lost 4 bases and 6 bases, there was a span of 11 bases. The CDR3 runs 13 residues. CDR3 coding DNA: TGTGCCAGCAGCTCTGGCCTTTGGGATACGCAGTATTTT. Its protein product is CASSSGLWDTQYF.

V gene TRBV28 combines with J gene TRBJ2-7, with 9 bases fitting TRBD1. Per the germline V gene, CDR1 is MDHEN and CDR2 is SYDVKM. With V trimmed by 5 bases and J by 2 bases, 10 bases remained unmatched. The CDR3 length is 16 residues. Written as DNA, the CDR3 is TGTGCCAGCAGTCCGCCGCGGACAGGGGAGACCTACGAGCAGTACTTC. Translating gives CASSPPRTGETYEQYF.

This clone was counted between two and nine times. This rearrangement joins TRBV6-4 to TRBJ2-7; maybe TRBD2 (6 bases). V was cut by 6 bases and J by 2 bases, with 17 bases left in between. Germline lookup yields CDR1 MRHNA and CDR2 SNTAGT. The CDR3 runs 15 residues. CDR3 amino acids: CASSLSGPAPYEQYF. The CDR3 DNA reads TGTGCCAGCAGCCTCAGCGGGCCCGCCCCCTACGAGCAGTACTTC.

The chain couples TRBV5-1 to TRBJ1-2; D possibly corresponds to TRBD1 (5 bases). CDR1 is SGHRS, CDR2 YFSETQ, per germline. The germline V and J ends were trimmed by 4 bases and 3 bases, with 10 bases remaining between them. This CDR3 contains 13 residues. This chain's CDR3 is CASSQDTYYGYTF. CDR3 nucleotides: TGCGCCAGCAGCCAGGACACCTACTATGGCTACACCTTC.

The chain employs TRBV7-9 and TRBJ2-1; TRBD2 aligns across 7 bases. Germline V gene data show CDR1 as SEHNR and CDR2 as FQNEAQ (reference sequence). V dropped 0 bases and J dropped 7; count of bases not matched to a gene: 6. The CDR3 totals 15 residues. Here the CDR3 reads CASSLAGGTSNEQFF. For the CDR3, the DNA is TGTGCCAGCAGCTTAGCGGGGGGGACCTCGAATGAGCAGTTCTTC. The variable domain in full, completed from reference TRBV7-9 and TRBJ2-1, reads DTGVSQNPRHKITKRGQNVTFRCDPISEHNRLYWYRQTLGQGPEFLTYFQNEAQLEKSRLLSDRFSAERPKGSFSTLEIQRTEQGDSAMYLCASSLAGGTSNEQFFGPGTRLTVL.

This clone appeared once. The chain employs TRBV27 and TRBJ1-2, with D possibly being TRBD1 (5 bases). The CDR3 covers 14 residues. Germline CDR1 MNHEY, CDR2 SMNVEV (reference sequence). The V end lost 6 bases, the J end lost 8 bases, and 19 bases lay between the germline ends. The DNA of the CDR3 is TGTGCCAGCAGGGCCTTGGCCAGGGCATTAGGCTACACCTTC. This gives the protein CASRALARALGYTF.

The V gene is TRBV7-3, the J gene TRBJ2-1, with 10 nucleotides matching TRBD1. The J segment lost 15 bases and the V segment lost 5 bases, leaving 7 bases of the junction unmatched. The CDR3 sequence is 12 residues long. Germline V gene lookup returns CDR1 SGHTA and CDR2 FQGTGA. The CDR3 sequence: CASSPPGQGLFF. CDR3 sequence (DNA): TGTGCCAGCAGCCCCCCGGGACAGGGGCTGTTCTTC.

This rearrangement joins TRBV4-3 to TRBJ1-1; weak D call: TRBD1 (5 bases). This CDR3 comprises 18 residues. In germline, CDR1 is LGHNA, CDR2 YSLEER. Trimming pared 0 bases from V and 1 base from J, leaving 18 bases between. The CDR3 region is CASSQDGVGVDQNTEAFF. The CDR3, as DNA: TGCGCCAGCAGCCAAGATGGAGTAGGGGTCGACCAGAACACTGAAGCTTTCTTT.